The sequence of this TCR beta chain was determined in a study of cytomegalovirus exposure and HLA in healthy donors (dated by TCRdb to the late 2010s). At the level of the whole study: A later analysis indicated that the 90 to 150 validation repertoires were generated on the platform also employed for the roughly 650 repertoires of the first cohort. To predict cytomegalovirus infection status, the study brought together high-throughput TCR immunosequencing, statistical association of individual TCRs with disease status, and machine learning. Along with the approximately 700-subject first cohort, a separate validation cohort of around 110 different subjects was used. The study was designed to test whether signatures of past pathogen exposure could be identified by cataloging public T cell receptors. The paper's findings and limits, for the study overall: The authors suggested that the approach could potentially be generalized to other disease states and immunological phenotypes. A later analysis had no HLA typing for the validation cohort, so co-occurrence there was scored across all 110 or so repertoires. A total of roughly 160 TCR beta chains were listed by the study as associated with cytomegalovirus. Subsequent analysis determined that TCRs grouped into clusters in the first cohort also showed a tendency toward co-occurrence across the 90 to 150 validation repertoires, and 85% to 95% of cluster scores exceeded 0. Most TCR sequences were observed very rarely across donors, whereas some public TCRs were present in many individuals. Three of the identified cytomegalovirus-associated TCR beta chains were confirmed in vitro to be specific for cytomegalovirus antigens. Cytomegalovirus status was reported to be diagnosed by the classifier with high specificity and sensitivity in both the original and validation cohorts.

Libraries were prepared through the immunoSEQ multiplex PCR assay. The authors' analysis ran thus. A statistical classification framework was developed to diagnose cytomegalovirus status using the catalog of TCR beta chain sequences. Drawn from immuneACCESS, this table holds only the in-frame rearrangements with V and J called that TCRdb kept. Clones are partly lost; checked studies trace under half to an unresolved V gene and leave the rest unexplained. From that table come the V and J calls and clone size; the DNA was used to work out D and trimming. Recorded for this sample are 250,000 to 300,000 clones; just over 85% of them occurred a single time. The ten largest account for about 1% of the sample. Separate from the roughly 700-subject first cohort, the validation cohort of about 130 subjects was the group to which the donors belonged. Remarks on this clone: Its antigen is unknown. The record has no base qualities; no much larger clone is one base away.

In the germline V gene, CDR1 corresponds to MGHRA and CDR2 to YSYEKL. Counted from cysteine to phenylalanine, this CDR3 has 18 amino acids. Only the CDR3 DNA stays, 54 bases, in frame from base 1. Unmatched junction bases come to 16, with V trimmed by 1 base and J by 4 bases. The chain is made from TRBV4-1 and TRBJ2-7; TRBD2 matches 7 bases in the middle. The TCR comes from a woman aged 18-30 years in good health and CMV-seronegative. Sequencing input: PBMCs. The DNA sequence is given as TGCGCCAGCAGCCAAGGGTGGTCGAGCGGGACCCTCACGTACGAGCAGTACTTC. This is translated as CASSQGWSSGTLTYEQYF.